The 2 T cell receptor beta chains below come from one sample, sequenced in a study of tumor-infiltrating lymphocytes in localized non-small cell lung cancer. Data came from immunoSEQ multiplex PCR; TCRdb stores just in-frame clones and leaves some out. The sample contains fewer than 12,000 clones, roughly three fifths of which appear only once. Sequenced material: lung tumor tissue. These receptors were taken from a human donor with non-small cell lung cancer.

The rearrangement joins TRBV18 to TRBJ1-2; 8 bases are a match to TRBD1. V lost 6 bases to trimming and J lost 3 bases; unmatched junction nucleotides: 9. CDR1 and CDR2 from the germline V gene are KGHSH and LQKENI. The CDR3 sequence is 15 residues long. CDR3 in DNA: TGTGCCAGCTCGTCAATAACACAGGGGGACTATGGCTACACCTTC. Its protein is CASSSITQGDYGYTF.

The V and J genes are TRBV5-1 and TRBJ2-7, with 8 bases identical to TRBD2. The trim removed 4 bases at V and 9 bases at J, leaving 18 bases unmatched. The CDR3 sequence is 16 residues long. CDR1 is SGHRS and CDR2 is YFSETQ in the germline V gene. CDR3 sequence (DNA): TGCGCCAGCAGCCCCGACCCCGGACTAGCTGCCGGGGGGCAGTACTTC. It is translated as CASSPDPGLAAGGQYF.